The sequence of this TCR beta chain was determined in a study of post-analysis software for immune sequencing data. The wider study: Both relapsing-remitting and secondary progressive multiple sclerosis featured among the disease courses, as did progressive-relapsing multiple sclerosis.

General study results and limits: Significantly lower normalized Chao1 diversity was seen in multiple sclerosis patients than in controls. TRBV segments more frequent in patients than in controls numbered roughly 5 and included TRBV5-6, TRBV5-1 and TRBV20-1.

Every TCR beta cDNA library bore unique molecular identifiers. Input of roughly 0.95 to 10 million T cells yielded 450,000 to 550,000 cDNA molecules. TCRdb called the PCR reads again in MiXCR, with one record for every CDR3 protein. The table lists about 460,000 distinct CDR3 sequences, less than 45% of them singletons. Ten or more counts support this clonotype. Its antigen is not known. Germline V gene lookup returns CDR1 MNHNY and CDR2 SVGAGI (reference sequence). Trimming stripped 7 bases from V and 6 bases from J, with 10 bases between. The CDR3 has 11 residues. The V and J genes are TRBV6-6 and TRBJ2-7, with D unresolved. The TCR sequence derives from a girl between 5 and 17 years old with multiple sclerosis. The sequenced material came from blood. The CDR3 DNA is TGTGCCAGCACCAATCTGGGCGAGCAGTACTTC. Its translation is CASTNLGEQYF.